This passage covers 27 T cell receptor beta chains from one sample sequenced in a study of cytomegalovirus exposure and HLA in healthy donors. This PCR relied on a set of 60 Vbeta primers and 13 Jbeta primers. The repertoire was sequenced with immunoSEQ multiplex PCR; TCRdb's copy has only in-frame clones and lacks some. This table has about 120,000 clones, 81% appearing once. Sequenced sample: PBMCs. These TCRs come from a woman between 35 and 50 years old in good health and CMV-seronegative.

The rearrangement uses TRBV13 and TRBJ2-1; 9 positions match TRBD2. The CDR3 sequence is 17 residues long. Trimming cost V 4 bases and J 4 bases; bases outside gene matches: 11. CDR1 and CDR2 (germline): PRHDT, FYEKMQ (reference sequence). DNA of the CDR3: TGTGCCAGCAGCTCCCGCGGACGCGGGGGGGGTTACAATGAGCAGTTCTTC. This gives the protein CASSSRGRGGGYNEQFF.

This clone was detected once. This chain connects TRBV7-2 to TRBJ2-2, with a tentative D call TRBD2 (7 bases). The CDR3 is 17 residues long. The germline CDR1 and CDR2 sequences are SGHTA and FQGNSA. Trimming took off 5 bases at V and 1 base at J, with 17 bases between the two ends. The CDR3 DNA sequence: TGTGCCAGCAGCGGTAGAGGCGGGGGCTGGAACACCGGGGAGCTGTTTTTT. Its translation is CASSGRGGGWNTGELFF.

This chain links TRBV7-9 with TRBJ2-7; D might be TRBD2 (5 bases). CDR3 size: 14 residues. Trimming shortened V by 5 bases and J by 5 bases, and 16 bases separated the two germline ends. The germline V gene encodes CDR1 SEHNR and CDR2 FQNEAQ (reference sequence). CDR3 loop: CASSPTRPEDEQYF. The CDR3 DNA is TGTGCCAGCAGCCCCACGCGACCGGAGGACGAGCAGTACTTC.

The V gene is TRBV25-1, the J gene TRBJ2-1, with a possible D match to TRBD2 (6 bases). V was pared by 3 bases and J by 6 bases, with 15 bases between. The V gene's germline CDR1 is MGHDK and CDR2 SYGVNS. The CDR3 covers 15 residues. The CDR3 is CASSDSGLGFNEQFF. Here the CDR3 DNA reads TGTGCCAGCAGTGATAGCGGCCTGGGGTTCAATGAGCAGTTCTTC.

This chain connects TRBV7-2 to TRBJ2-7; D call uncertain. CDR3 length: 14 residues. The germline gives CDR1 SGHTA, CDR2 FQGNSA. Trimming cost V 6 bases and J 3 bases, with 15 bases left between them. As DNA, the CDR3 is TGTGCCAGCAGTCTGGCAGGTCCTGGCTACGAGCAGTACTTC. Translation: CASSLAGPGYEQYF.

The V gene is TRBV5-1, the J gene TRBJ2-1, with TRBD1 matching 8 bases. Trimming at V came to 0 bases and at J to 4 bases, leaving 3 bases not matched to a gene. Germline-derived CDR1 and CDR2 are SGHRS and YFSETQ. CDR3 size: 15 residues. This CDR3 reads CASSLAGQEYNEQFF. In DNA form, the CDR3 reads TGCGCCAGCAGCTTGGCGGGACAGGAATACAATGAGCAGTTCTTC.

V and J are TRBV15 and TRBJ2-7; 10 nucleotides align to TRBD2. V trimming: 4 bases; J trimming: 6 bases; junction bases outside the gene matches: 12. This CDR3 has 16 amino acids. Looked up from germline, CDR1 is LNHNV and CDR2 is YYDKDF (reference sequence). CDR3 coding DNA: TGTGCCACCAGCACCAGTCTCCTAGCGGGGGTAGGCGAGCAGTACTTC. This sequence encodes CATSTSLLAGVGEQYF.

The genes are TRBV7-7 and TRBJ2-7; 11 nucleotides align to TRBD1. The CDR3 has 15 residues. The trim removed 5 bases at V and 7 bases at J, leaving 10 bases unmatched. The V gene's germline CDR1 is SSHAT and CDR2 FNYEAQ (reference sequence). The CDR3 coding sequence is TGTGCCAGCAGCGTTGGGACAGGGGGGTCTTGGGAGCAGTACTTC. This sequence encodes CASSVGTGGSWEQYF.

V usage is TRBV6-1 and J usage is TRBJ2-3, with 7 nucleotides matching TRBD2. The J segment lost 1 base and the V segment lost 6 bases, leaving 7 bases of the junction unmatched. The CDR3 has 15 residues. Germline V gives CDR1 MNHNS, CDR2 SASEGT. CDR3 amino acids: CASRPLATGTDTQYF. The CDR3 nucleotides read TGTGCCAGCAGGCCACTAGCGACGGGCACAGATACGCAGTATTTT.

The CDR3 spells CASSDGRGAEKLFF. CDR3 nucleotide sequence: TGTGCCAGTAGTGATGGTCGGGGTGCTGAAAAACTGTTTTTT. The chain carries TRBV19 and TRBJ1-4; D unresolved. The CDR3 spans 14 residues. Deletions cut 5 bases from V and 7 bases from J, with 14 bases between. In germline, CDR1 is LNHDA, CDR2 SQIVND (reference sequence).

The chain links TRBV4-2 to TRBJ1-2, with D hard to call. This CDR3 is 15 amino acids long. Germline values: CDR1 LGHNA, CDR2 YNFKEQ. Trimming removed 2 bases at V and 2 bases at J, with 12 bases between. Here the CDR3 DNA reads TGTGCCAGCAGCCAATCTCAAACAGAGAACTATGGCTACACCTTC. Its translation is CASSQSQTENYGYTF.

The chain recombines TRBV19 with TRBJ1-3; D may be TRBD1 (5 bases). The germline gives CDR1 LNHDA, CDR2 SQIVND (reference sequence). Trimming pared 3 bases from V and 4 bases from J, leaving 10 bases between. This CDR3 is 14 amino acids long. The CDR3 loop is CASSIGGNGNTIYF. DNA for the CDR3: TGTGCCAGTAGTATCGGGGGGAACGGAAACACCATATATTTT.

This chain connects TRBV5-1 to TRBJ2-1; possible D gene TRBD2, 6 bases. Germline CDR1 is SGHRS and CDR2 is YFSETQ. This CDR3 has 19 amino acids. V was cut by 0 bases and J by 2 bases, with 21 bases left in between. CDR3: CASSLGLGGLGLTYNEQFF. CDR3 DNA: TGCGCCAGCAGCTTGGGACTGGGGGGTCTCGGCCTTACCTACAATGAGCAGTTCTTC.

This chain links TRBV11-1 with TRBJ1-2; 11 bases are a match to TRBD1. Germline V lookup: CDR1 SGHAT, CDR2 FQDESV (reference sequence). With 5 bases clipped from V and 4 bases from J, the junction kept 6 bases outside the gene matches. The CDR3 has 15 amino acids. In DNA, the CDR3 is TGTGCCAGCAGCCACCGGACAGGGGGCCGCTATGGCTACACCTTC. Translated, it gives CASSHRTGGRYGYTF.

The genes are TRBV10-3 and TRBJ1-5; the D is unclear. The V end lost 6 bases, the J end lost 4 bases, and 19 bases lay between the germline ends. Germline V lookup: CDR1 ENHRY, CDR2 SYGVKD. The length of the CDR3 is 16 residues. CDR3 sequence reads: CAISGVPGSDNQPQHF. CDR3 bases: TGTGCCATCAGCGGGGTCCCGGGATCGGATAATCAGCCCCAGCATTTT.

This clone appeared a single time. V and J are TRBV4-2 and TRBJ1-1, with 8 positions matching TRBD1. The CDR3 sequence is 13 residues long. The V and J ends lost 8 bases and 0 bases, in that order; junction bases with no gene match: 2. Germline CDR1 LGHNA, CDR2 YNFKEQ. Written as DNA, the CDR3 is TGTGCCAGCGGACAGGGCTTGAACACTGAAGCTTTCTTT. This encodes CASGQGLNTEAFF.

This clone has just a few counts. This chain connects TRBV5-6 to TRBJ2-4; TRBD2 matches at 10 bases. CDR1 is SGHDT, CDR2 YYEEEE, per germline. Germline trimming cut 4 bases from V and 1 base from J; bases unmatched to any gene: 11. This CDR3 is built from 18 residues. The CDR3 nucleotides read TGTGCCAGCAGCCTCCGGACTAGCGGAGCGGGGGCCAAAAACATTCAGTACTTC. This codes for CASSLRTSGAGAKNIQYF. Full variable domain (rest looked up from reference TRBV5-6 and TRBJ2-4): DAGVTQSPTHLIKTRGQQVTLRCSPKSGHDTVSWYQQALGQGPQFIFQYYEEEERQRGNFPDRFSGHQFPNYSSELNVNALLLGDSALYLCASSLRTSGAGAKNIQYFGAGTRLSVL.

The table lists this clone with a count of one. The chain recombines TRBV7-6 with TRBJ2-2; 14 positions match TRBD2. Germline V gene sequence: CDR1 SGHVS, CDR2 FNYEAQ. Trimming at V came to 10 bases and at J to 7 bases, leaving 11 bases not matched to a gene. The CDR3 has 16 residues. CDR3: CATGEGLAGEDGELFF. CDR3 DNA: TGTGCCACGGGGGAGGGACTAGCGGGAGAGGACGGGGAGCTGTTTTTT.

This clone is termed large. The chain links TRBV2 to TRBJ1-1; D unresolved. This CDR3 comprises 16 residues. Germline CDR1 SNHLY, CDR2 FYNNEI. V shed 0 bases and J shed 1 base, with 12 bases lying between them. The CDR3 loop reads CASSEARLQANTEAFF. The CDR3 DNA reads TGTGCCAGCAGTGAAGCTCGGTTGCAGGCGAACACTGAAGCTTTCTTT.

The CDR3 DNA sequence: TGTGCCAGCAGCTATGGGAGGGGGAGCAATCAGCCCCAGCATTTT. This translates into CASSYGRGSNQPQHF. The V and J genes are TRBV13 and TRBJ1-5; a weak D match, TRBD1 (6 bases). The CDR3 length is 15 residues. The germline V gene encodes CDR1 PRHDT and CDR2 FYEKMQ (reference sequence). The V end lost 4 bases, the J end lost 1 base, and 11 bases lay between the germline ends.

The genes are TRBV5-6 and TRBJ1-1, with 9 bases matching TRBD1. The trim removed 5 bases at V and 3 bases at J, leaving 5 bases unmatched. The CDR3 contains 14 residues. The germline gives CDR1 SGHDT, CDR2 YYEEEE. CDR3: CASSPTGGDTEAFF. DNA of the CDR3: TGTGCCAGCAGTCCGACAGGGGGGGACACTGAAGCTTTCTTT.

The chain combines TRBV28 with TRBJ2-7; maybe TRBD2 (5 bases). Trimming took off 10 bases at V and 2 bases at J, with 9 bases between the two ends. CDR1 is MDHEN, CDR2 SYDVKM, per germline. The length of the CDR3 is 11 residues. This CDR3 is CATLGAYEQYF. CDR3 DNA sequence: TGTGCCACCCTCGGGGCCTACGAGCAGTACTTC. The variable domain in full, completed from reference TRBV28 and TRBJ2-7, reads DVKVTQSSRYLVKRTGEKVFLECVQDMDHENMFWYRQDPGLGLRLIYFSYDVKMKEKGDIPEGYSVSREKKERFSLILESASTNQTSMYLCATLGAYEQYFGPGTRLTVT.

V usage is TRBV27 and J usage is TRBJ2-7, with D possibly TRBD2 on 6 matching bases. The CDR3 has 14 amino acids. Trimming removed 3 bases from V and 5 bases from J, with 14 bases in between. Germline CDR1 is MNHEY and CDR2 is SMNVEV (reference sequence). The CDR3 DNA is TGTGCCAGCAGTTTCACAGGCGGGATGAACGAGCAGTACTTC. It yields the protein CASSFTGGMNEQYF.

The CDR3 DNA sequence: TGTGCCAGCAGACAGACGGGGGTGGAAGTGAATGAGCAGTTCTTC. Encoded protein: CASRQTGVEVNEQFF. This sequence joins TRBV6-4 and TRBJ2-1, with D possibly TRBD2 on 6 matching bases. V was clipped by 6 bases and J by 7 bases, with 19 bases between them. The CDR3 sequence is 15 residues long. Germline V gene data show CDR1 as MRHNA and CDR2 as SNTAGT.

The gene calls are TRBV9 and TRBJ2-1, with D possibly TRBD1 on 6 matching bases. Germline lookup yields CDR1 SGDLS and CDR2 YYNGEE. The V end lost 3 bases, the J end lost 4 bases, and 14 bases lay between the germline ends. This CDR3 region has 15 residues. The CDR3 loop reads CASSADIQGYNEQFF. CDR3 nucleotides: TGTGCCAGCAGCGCAGATATACAGGGATACAATGAGCAGTTCTTC.

V and J are TRBV18 and TRBJ2-3; a weak D match, TRBD2 (6 bases). Trimming took 3 bases from V and 1 from J, leaving 11 bases between them. The CDR3 has 15 residues. The germline gives CDR1 KGHSH, CDR2 LQKENI. CDR3 loop: CASSPTWGGTDTQYF. In nucleotides, the CDR3 is TGTGCCAGCTCACCGACATGGGGGGGCACAGATACGCAGTATTTT.

This chain joins TRBV19 and TRBJ2-7, with D perhaps TRBD1 (7 bases). The CDR3 has 14 residues. Looked up from germline, CDR1 is LNHDA and CDR2 is SQIVND (reference sequence). V shed 3 bases and J shed 2 bases, with 11 bases lying between them. As DNA, the CDR3 is TGTGCCAGTAGTATGGACAGGACTACCTACGAGCAGTACTTC. Protein product: CASSMDRTTYEQYF.